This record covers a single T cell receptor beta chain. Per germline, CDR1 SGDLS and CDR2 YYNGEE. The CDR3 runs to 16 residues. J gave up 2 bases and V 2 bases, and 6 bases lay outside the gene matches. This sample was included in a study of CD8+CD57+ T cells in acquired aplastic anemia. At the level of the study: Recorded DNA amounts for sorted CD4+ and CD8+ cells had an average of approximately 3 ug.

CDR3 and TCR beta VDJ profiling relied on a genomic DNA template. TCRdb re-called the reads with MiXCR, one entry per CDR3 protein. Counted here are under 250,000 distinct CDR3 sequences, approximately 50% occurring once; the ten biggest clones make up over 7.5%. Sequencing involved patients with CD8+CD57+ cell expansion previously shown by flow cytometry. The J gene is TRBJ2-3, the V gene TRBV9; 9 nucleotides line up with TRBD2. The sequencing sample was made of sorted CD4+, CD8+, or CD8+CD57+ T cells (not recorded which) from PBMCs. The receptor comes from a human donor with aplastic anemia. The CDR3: CASSVRERGDTDTQYF. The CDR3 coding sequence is TGTGCCAGCAGCGTCAGGGAGCGGGGGGACACAGATACGCAGTATTTT.